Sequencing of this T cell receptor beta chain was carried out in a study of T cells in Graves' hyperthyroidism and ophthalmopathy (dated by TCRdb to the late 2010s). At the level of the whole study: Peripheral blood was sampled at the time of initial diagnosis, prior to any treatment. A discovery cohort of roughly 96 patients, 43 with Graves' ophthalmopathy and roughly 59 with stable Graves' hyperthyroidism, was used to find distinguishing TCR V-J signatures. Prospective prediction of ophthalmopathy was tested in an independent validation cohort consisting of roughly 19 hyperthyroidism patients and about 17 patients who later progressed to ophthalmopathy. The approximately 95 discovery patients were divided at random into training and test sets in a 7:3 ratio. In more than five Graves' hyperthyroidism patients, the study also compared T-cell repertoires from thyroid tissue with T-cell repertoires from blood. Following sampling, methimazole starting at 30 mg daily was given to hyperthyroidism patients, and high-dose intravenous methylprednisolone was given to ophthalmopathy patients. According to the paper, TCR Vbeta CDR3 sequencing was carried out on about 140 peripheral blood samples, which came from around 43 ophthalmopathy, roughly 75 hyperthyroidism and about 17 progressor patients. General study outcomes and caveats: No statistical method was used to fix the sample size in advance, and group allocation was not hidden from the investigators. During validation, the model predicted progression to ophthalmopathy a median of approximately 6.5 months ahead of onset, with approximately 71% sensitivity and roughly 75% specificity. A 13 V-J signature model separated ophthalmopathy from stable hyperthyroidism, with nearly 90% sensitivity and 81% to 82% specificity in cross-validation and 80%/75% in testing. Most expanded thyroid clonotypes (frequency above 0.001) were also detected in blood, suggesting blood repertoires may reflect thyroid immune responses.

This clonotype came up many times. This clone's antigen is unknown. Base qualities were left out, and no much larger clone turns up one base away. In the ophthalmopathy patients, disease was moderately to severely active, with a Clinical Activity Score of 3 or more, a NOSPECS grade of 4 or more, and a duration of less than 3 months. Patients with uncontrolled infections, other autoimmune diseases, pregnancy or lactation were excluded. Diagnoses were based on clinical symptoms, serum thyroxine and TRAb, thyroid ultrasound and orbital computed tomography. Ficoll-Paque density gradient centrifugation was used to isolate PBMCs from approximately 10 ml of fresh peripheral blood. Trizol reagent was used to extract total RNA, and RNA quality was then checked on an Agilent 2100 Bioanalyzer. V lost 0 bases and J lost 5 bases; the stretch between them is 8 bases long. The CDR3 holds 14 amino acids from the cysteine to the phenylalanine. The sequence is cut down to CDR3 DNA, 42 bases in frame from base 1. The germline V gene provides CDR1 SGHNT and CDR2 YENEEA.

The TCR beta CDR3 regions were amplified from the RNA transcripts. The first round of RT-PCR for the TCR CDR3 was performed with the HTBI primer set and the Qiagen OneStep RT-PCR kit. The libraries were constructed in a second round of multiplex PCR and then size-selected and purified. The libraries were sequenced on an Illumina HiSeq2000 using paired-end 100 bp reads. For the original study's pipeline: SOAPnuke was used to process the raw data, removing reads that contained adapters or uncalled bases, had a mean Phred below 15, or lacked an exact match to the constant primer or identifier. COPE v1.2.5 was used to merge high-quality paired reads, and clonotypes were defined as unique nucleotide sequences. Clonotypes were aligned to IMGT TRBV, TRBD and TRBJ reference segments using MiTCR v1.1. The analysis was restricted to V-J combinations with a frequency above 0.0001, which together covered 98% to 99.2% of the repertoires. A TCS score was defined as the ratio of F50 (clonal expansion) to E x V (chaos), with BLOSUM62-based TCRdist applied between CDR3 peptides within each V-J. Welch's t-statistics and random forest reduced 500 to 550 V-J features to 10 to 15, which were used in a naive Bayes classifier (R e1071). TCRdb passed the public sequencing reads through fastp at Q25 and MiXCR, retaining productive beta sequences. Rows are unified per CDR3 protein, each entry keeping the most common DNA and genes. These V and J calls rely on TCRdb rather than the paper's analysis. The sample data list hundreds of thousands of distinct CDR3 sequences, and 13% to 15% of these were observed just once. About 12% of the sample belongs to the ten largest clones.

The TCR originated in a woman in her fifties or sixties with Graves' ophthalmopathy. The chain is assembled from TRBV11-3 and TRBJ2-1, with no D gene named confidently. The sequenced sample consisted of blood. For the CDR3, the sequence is CASSLEDGNNEQFF. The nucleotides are TGTGCCAGCAGCTTAGAGGACGGTAACAATGAGCAGTTCTTC.